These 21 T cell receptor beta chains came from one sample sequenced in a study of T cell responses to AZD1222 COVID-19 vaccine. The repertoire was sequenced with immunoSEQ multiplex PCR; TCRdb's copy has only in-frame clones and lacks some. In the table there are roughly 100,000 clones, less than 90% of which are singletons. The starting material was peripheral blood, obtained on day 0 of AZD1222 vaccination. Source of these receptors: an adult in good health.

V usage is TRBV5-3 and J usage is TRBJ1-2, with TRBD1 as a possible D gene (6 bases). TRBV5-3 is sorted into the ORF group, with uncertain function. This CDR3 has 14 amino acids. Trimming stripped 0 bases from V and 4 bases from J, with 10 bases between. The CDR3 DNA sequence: TGTGCCAGAAGCTTGGAAAGGGACACCTATGGCTACACCTTC. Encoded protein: CARSLERDTYGYTF.

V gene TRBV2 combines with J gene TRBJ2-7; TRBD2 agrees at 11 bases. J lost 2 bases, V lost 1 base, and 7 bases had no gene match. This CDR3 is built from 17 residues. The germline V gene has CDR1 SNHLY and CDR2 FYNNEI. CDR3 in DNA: TGTGCCAGCAGTGAAGGTAGCGGGGGGGAGTCAACCTACGAGCAGTACTTC. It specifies CASSEGSGGESTYEQYF. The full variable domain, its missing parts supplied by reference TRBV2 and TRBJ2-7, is EPEVTQTPSHQVTQMGQEVILRCVPISNHLYFYWYRQILGQKVEFLVSFYNNEISEKSEIFDDQFSVERPDGSNFTLKIRSTKLEDSAMYFCASSEGSGGESTYEQYFGPGTRLTVT.

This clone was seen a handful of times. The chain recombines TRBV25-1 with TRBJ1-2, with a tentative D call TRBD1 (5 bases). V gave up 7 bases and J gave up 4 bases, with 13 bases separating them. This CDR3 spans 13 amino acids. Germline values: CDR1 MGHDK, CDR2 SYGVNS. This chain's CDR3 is CASTPPGSYGYTF. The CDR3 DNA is TGTGCCAGCACCCCACCAGGGAGCTATGGCTACACCTTC.

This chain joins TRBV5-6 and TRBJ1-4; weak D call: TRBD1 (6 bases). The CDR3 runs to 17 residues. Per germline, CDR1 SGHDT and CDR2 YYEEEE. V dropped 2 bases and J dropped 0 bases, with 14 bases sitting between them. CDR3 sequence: CASSLPGETATNEKLFF. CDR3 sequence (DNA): TGTGCCAGCAGCTTACCAGGGGAAACCGCAACTAATGAAAAACTGTTTTTT.

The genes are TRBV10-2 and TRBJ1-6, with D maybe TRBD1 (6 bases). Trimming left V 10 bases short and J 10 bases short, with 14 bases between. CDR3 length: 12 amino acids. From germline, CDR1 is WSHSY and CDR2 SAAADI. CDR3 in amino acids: CATSQGSSPLHF. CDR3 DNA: TGCGCCACCTCACAGGGTTCGTCACCCCTCCACTTT.

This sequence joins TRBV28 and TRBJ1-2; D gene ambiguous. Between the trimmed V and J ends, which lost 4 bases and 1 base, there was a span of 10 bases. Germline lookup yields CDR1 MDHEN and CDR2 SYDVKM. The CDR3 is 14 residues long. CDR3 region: CASSSYYINYGYTF. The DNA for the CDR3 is TGTGCCAGCAGTTCCTATTACATTAACTATGGCTACACCTTC.

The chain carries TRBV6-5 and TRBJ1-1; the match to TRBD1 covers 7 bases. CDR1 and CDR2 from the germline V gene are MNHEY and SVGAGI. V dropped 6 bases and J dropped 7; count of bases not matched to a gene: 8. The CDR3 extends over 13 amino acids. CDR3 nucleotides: TGTGCCAGCAGGACAGGGAATTTAGTTGAAGCTTTCTTT. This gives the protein CASRTGNLVEAFF.

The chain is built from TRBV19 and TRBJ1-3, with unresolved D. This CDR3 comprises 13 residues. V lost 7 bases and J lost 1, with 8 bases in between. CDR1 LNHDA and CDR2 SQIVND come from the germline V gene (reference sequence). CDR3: CASTGTSGNTIYF. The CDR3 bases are TGTGCCAGTACTGGAACTTCTGGAAACACCATATATTTT. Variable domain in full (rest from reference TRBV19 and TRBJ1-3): DGGITQSPKYLFRKEGQNVTLSCEQNLNHDAMYWYRQDPGQGLRLIYYSQIVNDFQKGDIAEGYSVSREKKESFPLTVTSAQKNPTAFYLCASTGTSGNTIYFGEGSWLTVV.

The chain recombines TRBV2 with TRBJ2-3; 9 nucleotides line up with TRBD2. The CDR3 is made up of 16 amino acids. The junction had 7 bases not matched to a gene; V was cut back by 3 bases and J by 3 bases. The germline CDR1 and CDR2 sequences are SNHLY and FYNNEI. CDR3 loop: CASSEPGTSWTDTQYF. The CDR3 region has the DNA TGTGCCAGCAGTGAGCCCGGGACTAGCTGGACAGATACGCAGTATTTT.

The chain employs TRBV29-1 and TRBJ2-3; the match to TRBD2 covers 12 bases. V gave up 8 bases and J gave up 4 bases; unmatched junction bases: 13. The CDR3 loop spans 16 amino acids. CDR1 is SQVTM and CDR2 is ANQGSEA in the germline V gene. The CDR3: CSTSRGLAGGPDTQYF. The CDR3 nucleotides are TGCAGCACCTCTAGGGGGCTAGCGGGGGGGCCAGATACGCAGTATTTT.

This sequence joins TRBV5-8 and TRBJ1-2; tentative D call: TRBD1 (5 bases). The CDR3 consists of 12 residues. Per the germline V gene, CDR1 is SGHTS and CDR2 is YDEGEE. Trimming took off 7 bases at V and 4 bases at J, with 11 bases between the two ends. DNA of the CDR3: TGTGCCAGCGAGCGGGGGACCTATGGCTACACCTTC. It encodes CASERGTYGYTF.

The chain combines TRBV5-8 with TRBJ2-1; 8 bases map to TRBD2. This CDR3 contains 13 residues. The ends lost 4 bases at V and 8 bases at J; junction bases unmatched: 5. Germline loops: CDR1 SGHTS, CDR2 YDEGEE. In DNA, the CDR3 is TGTGCCAGCAGCCACGGGGGGGCGGATGAGCAGTTCTTC. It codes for CASSHGGADEQFF.

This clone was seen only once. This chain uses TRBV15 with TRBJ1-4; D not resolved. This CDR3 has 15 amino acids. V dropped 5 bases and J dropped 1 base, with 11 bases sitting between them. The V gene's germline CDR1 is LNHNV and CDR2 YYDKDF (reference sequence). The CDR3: CATSGKARTNEKLFF. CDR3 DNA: TGTGCCACCAGCGGGAAGGCCAGAACTAATGAAAAACTGTTTTTT.

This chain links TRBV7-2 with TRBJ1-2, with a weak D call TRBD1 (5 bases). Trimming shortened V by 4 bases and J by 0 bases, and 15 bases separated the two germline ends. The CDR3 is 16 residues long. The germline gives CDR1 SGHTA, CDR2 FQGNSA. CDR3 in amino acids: CASSSGTVRANYGYTF. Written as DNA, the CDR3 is TGTGCCAGCAGCTCGGGGACGGTCAGAGCTAACTATGGCTACACCTTC.

CDR3 amino acids: CASSQGVAGGNTEAFF. CDR3 DNA: TGCGCCAGCAGCCAAGGGGTTGCAGGGGGCAACACTGAAGCTTTCTTT. The chain has TRBV4-1 and TRBJ1-1, with 8 bases that match TRBD1. Germline-derived CDR1 and CDR2 are MGHRA and YSYEKL. V lost 1 base and J lost 2; bases outside the gene matches: 6. The CDR3 has 16 residues.

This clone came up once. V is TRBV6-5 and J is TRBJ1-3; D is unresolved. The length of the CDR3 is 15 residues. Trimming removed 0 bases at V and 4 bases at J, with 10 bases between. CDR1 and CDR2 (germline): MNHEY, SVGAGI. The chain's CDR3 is CASSYSARKGNTIYF. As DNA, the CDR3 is TGTGCCAGCAGTTACTCGGCTAGGAAGGGAAACACCATATATTTT.

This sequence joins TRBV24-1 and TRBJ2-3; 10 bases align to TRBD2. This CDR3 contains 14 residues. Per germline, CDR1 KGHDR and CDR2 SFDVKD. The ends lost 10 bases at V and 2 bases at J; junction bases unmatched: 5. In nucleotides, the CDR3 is TGTGCCACTCATAGCGGGGGGCCCACAGATACGCAGTATTTT. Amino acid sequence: CATHSGGPTDTQYF.

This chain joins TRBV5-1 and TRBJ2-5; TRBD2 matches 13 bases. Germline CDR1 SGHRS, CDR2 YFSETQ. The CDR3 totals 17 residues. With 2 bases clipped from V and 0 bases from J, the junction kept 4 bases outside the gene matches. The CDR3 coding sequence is TGCGCCAGCAGCTTCGGGACTAGCGGGGCTTACCAAGAGACCCAGTACTTC. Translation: CASSFGTSGAYQETQYF.

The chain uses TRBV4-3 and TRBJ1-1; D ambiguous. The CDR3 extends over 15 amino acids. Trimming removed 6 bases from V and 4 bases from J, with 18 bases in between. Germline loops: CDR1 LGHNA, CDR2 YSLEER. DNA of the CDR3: TGCGCCAGCAGATACATTAATAGCGAATCCACTGAAGCTTTCTTT. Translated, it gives CASRYINSESTEAFF.

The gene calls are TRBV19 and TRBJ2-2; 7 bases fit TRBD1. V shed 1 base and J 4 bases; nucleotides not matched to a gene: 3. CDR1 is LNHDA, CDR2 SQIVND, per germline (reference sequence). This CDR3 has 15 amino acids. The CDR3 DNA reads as TGTGCCAGTAGTATAGTCCCAGGGGGCACCGGGGAGCTGTTTTTT. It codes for CASSIVPGGTGELFF.

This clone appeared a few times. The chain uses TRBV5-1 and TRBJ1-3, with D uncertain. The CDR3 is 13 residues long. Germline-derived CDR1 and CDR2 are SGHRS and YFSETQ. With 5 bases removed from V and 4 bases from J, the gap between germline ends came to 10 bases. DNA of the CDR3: TGCGCCAGCAGGTCGGGCAGGGGAAACACCATATATTTT. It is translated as CASRSGRGNTIYF. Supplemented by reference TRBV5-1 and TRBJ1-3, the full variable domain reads KAGVTQTPRYLIKTRGQQVTLSCSPISGHRSVSWYQQTPGQGLQFLFEYFSETQRNKGNFPGRFSGRQFSNSRSEMNVSTLELGDSALYLCASRSGRGNTIYFGEGSWLTVV.